What follows are 22 T cell receptor beta chains derived from one specimen sequenced in a study of T cell repertoires in cytomegalovirus infection. In TCRdb, the reads were re-called with MiXCR into one record per CDR3 protein. Of 400,000 to 550,000 distinct CDR3 sequences detected, about 10% appear once; the ten largest clones hold roughly a tenth. The sequenced sample was PBMCs. All receptors come from a human donor in good health (CMV status not recorded). Some clones in this sample may be carry-over from other donors' samples.

In its sample, this clonotype was seen a few times. V gene TRBV29-1 combines with J gene TRBJ1-2; D is uncertain. Between the trimmed V and J ends, which lost 4 bases and 6 bases, there was a span of 18 bases. Germline assignment: CDR1 SQVTM and CDR2 ANQGSEA. The length of the CDR3 is 14 residues. The CDR3 here is CSVGGGIGWHGYTF. The CDR3 region has the DNA TGCAGCGTTGGGGGAGGGATAGGTTGGCATGGCTACACCTTC.

This clonotype has more than one count but fewer than ten. The chain links TRBV20-1 to TRBJ1-6; D not certain. Germline V CDR1 and CDR2: DFQATT, SNEGSKA (reference sequence). CDR3 length: 13 residues. Trimming stripped 5 bases from V and 8 bases from J, with 13 bases between. DNA for the CDR3: TGCAGTGCTCAAACCGCCCGGGATTCACCCCTCCACTTT. This gives the protein CSAQTARDSPLHF.

At least ten counts were recorded for this clonotype. The V call is TRBV6-1, the J call TRBJ1-4, with 8 bases fitting TRBD1. The CDR3 totals 14 residues. Germline CDR1 and CDR2: MNHNS and SASEGT. The junction had 7 bases not matched to a gene; V was cut back by 5 bases and J by 8 bases. This chain's CDR3 is CASSKQGTGEKLFF. The CDR3, as DNA: TGTGCCAGCAGTAAACAGGGGACAGGAGAAAAACTGTTTTTT.

This clonotype was seen repeatedly, ten times or more. V gene TRBV7-9 combines with J gene TRBJ2-3, with 7 bases matching TRBD1. This CDR3 comprises 15 residues. Looked up from germline, CDR1 is SEHNR and CDR2 is FQNEAQ (reference sequence). After removal of 6 bases from V and 4 bases from J, the junction contained 10 bases not matched to a gene. This chain's CDR3 is CASSRDSEFSDTQYF. CDR3 coding DNA: TGTGCCAGCAGTCGGGACAGCGAGTTCTCAGATACGCAGTATTTT.

As DNA, the CDR3 is TGCAGCGTGGCGAGGACAGACTATGGCTACACCTTC. Translation gives CSVARTDYGYTF. The chain employs TRBV29-1 and TRBJ1-2, with D possibly matching TRBD1 (6 bases). The CDR3 covers 12 residues. Trimming stripped 6 bases from V and 3 bases from J, with 11 bases between. Germline CDR1 reads SQVTM; CDR2 reads ANQGSEA.

This clonotype occurred a few times. The rearrangement uses TRBV12-3 or TRBV12-4 and TRBJ1-1; D might be TRBD1 (6 bases). V lost 9 bases and J lost 3, with 17 bases in between. The CDR3 is 14 amino acids. CDR3 nucleotide sequence: TGTGCCAGTTCAAGGGGGGGCATGGACACTGAAGCTTTCTTT. Translation gives CASSRGGMDTEAFF.

This clonotype was seen more than once but under ten times. CDR3 residues: CASSQESQRGRTYNEQFF. CDR3 nucleotide sequence: TGTGCCAGCAGCCAAGAGAGTCAGCGGGGGAGAACCTACAATGAGCAGTTCTTC. This chain uses TRBV3-1 with TRBJ2-1, with TRBD2 matching 8 bases. Germline CDR1 is LGHDT and CDR2 is YNNKEL (reference sequence). This CDR3 spans 18 amino acids. The trim removed 0 bases at V and 2 bases at J, leaving 9 bases unmatched.

This clonotype was counted between two and nine times. The chain recombines TRBV6-5 with TRBJ2-5, with D perhaps being TRBD1 or TRBD2 (5 bases each). Germline CDR1 and CDR2: MNHEY and SVGAGI. V gave up 5 bases and J gave up 7 bases, with 11 bases separating them. The CDR3 has 12 residues. DNA for the CDR3: TGTGCCAGCAGTATGGGGACCCCGACCCAGTACTTC. Its translation is CASSMGTPTQYF.

J is TRBJ2-1 and V is TRBV30; D is undetermined. Trimming removed 3 bases from V and 6 bases from J, with 12 bases in between. Germline assignment: CDR1 GTSNPN and CDR2 SVGIG (reference sequence). CDR3 length: 13 residues. For the CDR3, the DNA is TGTGCCTGGAGATTAATAACGTCCAATGAGCAGTTCTTC. Translating gives CAWRLITSNEQFF.

In its sample, this clonotype was seen many times. V is TRBV6-2 or TRBV6-3 and J is TRBJ1-1; no reliable D call. Germline assignment: CDR1 MNHEY and CDR2 SVGEGT. The CDR3 length is 13 residues. Trimming took 4 bases from V and 6 from J, leaving 12 bases between them. In nucleotides, the CDR3 is TGTGCCAGCAGTTTGACGTTATCCGCTGAAGCTTTCTTT. Amino acid sequence: CASSLTLSAEAFF.

With regard to this clonotype: Possible read error: a much larger clone is one base away. The chain joins TRBV11-1 to TRBJ1-1; unclear D gene. V lost 5 bases and J lost 3, with 19 bases in between. The CDR3 totals 16 residues. CDR1 is SGHAT, CDR2 FQDESV, per germline (reference sequence). CDR3 sequence reads: CASSPPTDPMDTEAFF. The CDR3 nucleotides read TGTGCCAGCAGCCCCCCGACGGACCCCATGGACACTGAAGCTTTCTTT.

There are many counts of this clonotype. The chain links TRBV11-3 to TRBJ2-3; no clear D. Trimming took off 6 bases at V and 3 bases at J, with 16 bases between the two ends. The CDR3 is made up of 15 amino acids. CDR1 is SGHNT and CDR2 is YENEEA in the germline V gene. The CDR3: CASSFGFGSTDTQYF. The DNA of the CDR3 is TGTGCCAGCAGTTTCGGGTTCGGTTCTACAGATACGCAGTATTTT.

This clonotype has at least ten counts. This rearrangement joins TRBV7-2 to TRBJ2-7; D may be TRBD1 or TRBD2 (6 bases each). V was clipped by 1 base and J by 6 bases, with 13 bases between them. This CDR3 has 14 amino acids. Germline V lookup: CDR1 SGHTA, CDR2 FQGNSA. The CDR3 region has the DNA TGTGCCAGCAGCTTAGTCGGGGGCTCGGGCGAGCAGTACTTC. Its translation is CASSLVGGSGEQYF.

This clonotype was recorded at least ten times. This rearrangement joins TRBV25-1 to TRBJ1-1, with D maybe TRBD1 (5 bases). The ends were cut back, 6 bases at V and 0 bases at J, with 20 bases in the middle. Germline V gene data show CDR1 as MGHDK and CDR2 as SYGVNS. There are 17 residues in the CDR3. CDR3 sequence (DNA): TGTGCCAGCAGCCCCAGAGGGACGGAGCCCATGAACACTGAAGCTTTCTTT. Translating it yields CASSPRGTEPMNTEAFF.

This clonotype came up many times. The rearrangement links TRBV6-5 to TRBJ1-1; D gene unclear. The CDR3 contains 15 residues. Trimming removed 6 bases from V and 1 base from J, with 15 bases in between. Germline CDR1 MNHEY, CDR2 SVGAGI. CDR3 sequence: CASRYVRSGNTEAFF. CDR3 DNA: TGTGCCAGCAGATATGTAAGATCCGGGAACACTGAAGCTTTCTTT.

At least ten counts were recorded for this clonotype. The V and J genes are TRBV3-1 and TRBJ2-2; D ambiguous. V was pared by 4 bases and J by 6 bases, with 18 bases between. The CDR3 spans 16 residues. Per the germline V gene, CDR1 is LGHDT and CDR2 is YNNKEL (reference sequence). CDR3 in amino acids: CASSPQGYDISGELFF. The CDR3 nucleotides are TGTGCCAGCAGCCCCCAAGGGTATGATATTTCCGGGGAGCTGTTTTTT.

This chain uses TRBV20-1 with TRBJ2-7; D is possibly TRBD2 (5 bases). CDR1 is DFQATT, CDR2 SNEGSKA, per germline (reference sequence). CDR3 length equals 12 residues. The V and J ends lost 5 bases and 6 bases respectively, with 14 bases between them. In DNA, the CDR3 is TGCAGTGCTGGGCCGCGGGCTTTCGAGCAGTACTTC. This sequence encodes CSAGPRAFEQYF.

This chain connects TRBV20-1 to TRBJ1-6; possibly TRBD1 for D (6 bases). The CDR3 loop spans 14 amino acids. The germline V gene encodes CDR1 DFQATT and CDR2 SNEGSKA (reference sequence). Trimming cost V 4 bases and J 8 bases, with 15 bases left between them. The CDR3 nucleotides read TGCAGTGCTACTCCATCAGGGGTTGATTCACCCCTCCACTTT. Residues: CSATPSGVDSPLHF.

This clonotype came up many times. This chain joins TRBV12-3 or TRBV12-4 and TRBJ2-7; 7 bases align to TRBD2. V dropped 7 bases and J dropped 6; count of bases not matched to a gene: 6. CDR3 length: 12 residues. CDR3 in DNA: TGTGCCAGCACCGGGGGGAGCCGCGAGCAGTACTTC. Protein sequence: CASTGGSREQYF.

This clonotype was seen many times. The rearrangement links TRBV2 to TRBJ2-7, with 8 bases that match TRBD2. This CDR3 spans 13 amino acids. Germline V gene data show CDR1 as SNHLY and CDR2 as FYNNEI. V gave up 8 bases and J gave up 7 bases; unmatched junction bases: 10. In nucleotides, the CDR3 is TGTGCCAGCGGCGTGGCGGGAGGAGGGGAGCAGTACTTC. Protein sequence: CASGVAGGGEQYF.

This rearrangement joins TRBV7-8 to TRBJ2-7, with 7 bases fitting TRBD1. With 3 bases clipped from V and 7 bases from J, the junction kept 6 bases outside the gene matches. Germline V gene lookup returns CDR1 SGHVS and CDR2 FQNEAQ. This CDR3 has 13 residues. The CDR3 DNA follows: TGTGCCAGCAGCTTCGGACAGGATGAAGAGCAGTACTTC. This gives the protein CASSFGQDEEQYF.

This clonotype was counted at least ten times. The chain carries TRBV12-3 or TRBV12-4 and TRBJ1-1; no clear D. The V gene lost 6 bases and the J gene lost 0 bases, with 8 bases spanning the gap. This CDR3 comprises 13 residues. The CDR3 spells CASRFGLNTEAFF. For the CDR3, the DNA is TGTGCCAGCAGATTCGGACTGAACACTGAAGCTTTCTTT.